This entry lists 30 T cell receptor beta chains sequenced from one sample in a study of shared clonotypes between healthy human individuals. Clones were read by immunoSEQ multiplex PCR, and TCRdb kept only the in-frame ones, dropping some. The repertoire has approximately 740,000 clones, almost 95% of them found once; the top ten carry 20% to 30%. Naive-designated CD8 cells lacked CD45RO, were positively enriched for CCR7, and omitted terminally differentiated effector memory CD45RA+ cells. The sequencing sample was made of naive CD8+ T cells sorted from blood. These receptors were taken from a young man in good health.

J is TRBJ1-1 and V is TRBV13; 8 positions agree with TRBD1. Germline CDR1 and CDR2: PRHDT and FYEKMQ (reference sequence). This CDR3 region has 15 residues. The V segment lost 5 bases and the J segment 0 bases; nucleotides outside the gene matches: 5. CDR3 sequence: CASSARQGLNTEAFF. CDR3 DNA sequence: TGTGCCAGCAGCGCTCGACAGGGGTTGAACACTGAAGCTTTCTTT.

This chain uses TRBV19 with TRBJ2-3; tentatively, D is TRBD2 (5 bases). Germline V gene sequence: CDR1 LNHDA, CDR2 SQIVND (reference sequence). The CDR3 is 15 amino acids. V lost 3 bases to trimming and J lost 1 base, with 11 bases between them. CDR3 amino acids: CASSITPGGTDTQYF. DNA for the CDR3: TGTGCCAGTAGTATTACACCCGGGGGCACAGATACGCAGTATTTT.

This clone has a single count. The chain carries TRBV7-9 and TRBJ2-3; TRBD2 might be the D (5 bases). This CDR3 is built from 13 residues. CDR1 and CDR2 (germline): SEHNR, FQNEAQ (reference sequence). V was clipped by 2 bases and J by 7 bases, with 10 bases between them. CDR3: CASSLPGGHTQYF. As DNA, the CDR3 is TGTGCCAGCAGCTTACCAGGAGGTCATACGCAGTATTTT.

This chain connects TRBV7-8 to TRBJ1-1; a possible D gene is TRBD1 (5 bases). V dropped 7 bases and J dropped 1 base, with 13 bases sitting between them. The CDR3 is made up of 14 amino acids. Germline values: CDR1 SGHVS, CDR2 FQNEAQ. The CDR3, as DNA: TGTGCCAGCAACCAATACGGGGGGAACACTGAAGCTTTCTTT. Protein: CASNQYGGNTEAFF.

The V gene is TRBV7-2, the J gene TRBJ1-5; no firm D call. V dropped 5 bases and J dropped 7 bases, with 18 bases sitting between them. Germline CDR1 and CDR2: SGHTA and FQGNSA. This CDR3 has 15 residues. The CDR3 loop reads CASSPNPLRRQPQHF. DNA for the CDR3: TGTGCCAGCAGCCCTAATCCCCTCCGGAGACAGCCCCAGCATTTT.

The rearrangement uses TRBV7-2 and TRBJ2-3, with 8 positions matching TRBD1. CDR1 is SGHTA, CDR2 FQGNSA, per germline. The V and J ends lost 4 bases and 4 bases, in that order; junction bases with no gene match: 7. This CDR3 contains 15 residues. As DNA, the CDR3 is TGTGCCAGCAGCTATTTGGGGACAGGTCCAGATACGCAGTATTTT. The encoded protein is CASSYLGTGPDTQYF.

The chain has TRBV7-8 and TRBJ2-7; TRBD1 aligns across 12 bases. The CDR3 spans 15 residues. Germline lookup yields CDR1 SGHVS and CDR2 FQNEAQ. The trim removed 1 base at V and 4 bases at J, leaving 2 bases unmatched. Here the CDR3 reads CASSLGGQGAYEQYF. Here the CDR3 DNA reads TGTGCCAGCAGCTTAGGGGGACAGGGGGCATACGAGCAGTACTTC.

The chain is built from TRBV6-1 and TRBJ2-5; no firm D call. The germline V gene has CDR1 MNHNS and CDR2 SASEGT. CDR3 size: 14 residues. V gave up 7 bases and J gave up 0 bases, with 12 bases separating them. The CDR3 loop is CASTPTEYQETQYF. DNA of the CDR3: TGTGCCAGCACCCCCACCGAGTACCAAGAGACCCAGTACTTC.

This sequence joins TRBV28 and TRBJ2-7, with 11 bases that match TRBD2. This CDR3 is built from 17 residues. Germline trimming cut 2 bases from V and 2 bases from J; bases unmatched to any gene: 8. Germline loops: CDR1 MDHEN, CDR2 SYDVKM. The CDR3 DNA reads TGTGCCAGCAGTTTACCCCGGACTAGCGGGTCCGCCTACGAGCAGTACTTC. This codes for CASSLPRTSGSAYEQYF.

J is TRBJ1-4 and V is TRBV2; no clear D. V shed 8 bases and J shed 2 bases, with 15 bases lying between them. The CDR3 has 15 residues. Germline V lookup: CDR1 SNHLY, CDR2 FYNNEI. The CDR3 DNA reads TGTGCCAGCCGGGGAAGCGGGTTTACTAATGAAAAACTGTTTTTT. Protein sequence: CASRGSGFTNEKLFF.

The CDR3 is CASSISAGNRDTQYF. The CDR3 bases are TGTGCCAGTAGTATTAGTGCGGGAAATCGAGATACGCAGTATTTT. The rearrangement uses TRBV19 and TRBJ2-3; weak D call: TRBD2 (6 bases). This CDR3 has 15 amino acids. Germline loops: CDR1 LNHDA, CDR2 SQIVND (reference sequence). V dropped 3 bases and J dropped 5 bases, with 15 bases sitting between them.

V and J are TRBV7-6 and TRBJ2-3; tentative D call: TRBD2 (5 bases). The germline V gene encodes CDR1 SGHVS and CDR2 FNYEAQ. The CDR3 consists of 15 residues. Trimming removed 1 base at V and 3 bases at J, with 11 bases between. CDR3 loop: CASSLDGGSTDTQYF. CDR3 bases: TGTGCCAGCAGCTTAGATGGCGGGTCGACAGATACGCAGTATTTT.

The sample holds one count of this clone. The CDR3 here is CASASVFYEQYF. The CDR3 nucleotides are TGTGCCAGCGCTAGCGTCTTCTACGAGCAGTACTTC. This chain joins TRBV6-5 and TRBJ2-7; TRBD2 is a possible D gene (6 bases). This CDR3 region has 12 residues. The germline V gene encodes CDR1 MNHEY and CDR2 SVGAGI. V was pared by 8 bases and J by 3 bases, with 11 bases between.

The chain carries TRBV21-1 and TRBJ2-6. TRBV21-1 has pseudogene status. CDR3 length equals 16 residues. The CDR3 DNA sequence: TGTGCCAGCAGCAATGGTCCGGAAGCTGGGGCCAACGTCCTGACTTTC. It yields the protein CASSNGPEAGANVLTF.

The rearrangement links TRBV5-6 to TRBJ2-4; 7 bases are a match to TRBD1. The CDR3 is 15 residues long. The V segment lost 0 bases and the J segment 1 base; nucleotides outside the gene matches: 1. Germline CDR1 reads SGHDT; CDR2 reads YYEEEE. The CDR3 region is CASSLGQGAKNIQYF. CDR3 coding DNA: TGTGCCAGCAGCTTGGGACAGGGTGCCAAAAACATTCAGTACTTC.

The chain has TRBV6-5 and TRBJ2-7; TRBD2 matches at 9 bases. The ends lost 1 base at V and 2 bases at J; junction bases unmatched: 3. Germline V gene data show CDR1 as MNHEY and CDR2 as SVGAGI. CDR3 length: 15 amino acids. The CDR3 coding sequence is TGTGCCAGCAGTTACTTTGGCGGGAGGGCCTACGAGCAGTACTTC. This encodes CASSYFGGRAYEQYF.

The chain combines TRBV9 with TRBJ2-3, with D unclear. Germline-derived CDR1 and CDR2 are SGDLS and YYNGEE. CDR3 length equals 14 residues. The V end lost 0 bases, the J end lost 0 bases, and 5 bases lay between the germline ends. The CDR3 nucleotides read TGTGCCAGCAGCGTAGGGCTTAGCACAGATACGCAGTATTTT. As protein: CASSVGLSTDTQYF.

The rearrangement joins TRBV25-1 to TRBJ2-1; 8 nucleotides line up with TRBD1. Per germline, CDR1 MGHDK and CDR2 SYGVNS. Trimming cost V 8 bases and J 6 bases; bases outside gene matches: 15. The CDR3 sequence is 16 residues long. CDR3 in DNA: TGTGCCAGCGCTAGTCCAGGGGGCAATTCTATCAATGAGCAGTTCTTC. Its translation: CASASPGGNSINEQFF.

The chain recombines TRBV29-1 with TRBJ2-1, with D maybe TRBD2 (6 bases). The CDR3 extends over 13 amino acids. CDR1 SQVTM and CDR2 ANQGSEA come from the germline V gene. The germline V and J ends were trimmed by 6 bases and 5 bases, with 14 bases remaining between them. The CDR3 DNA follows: TGCAGCGTATCGCGGGGAAACGACAATGAGCAGTTCTTC. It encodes CSVSRGNDNEQFF.

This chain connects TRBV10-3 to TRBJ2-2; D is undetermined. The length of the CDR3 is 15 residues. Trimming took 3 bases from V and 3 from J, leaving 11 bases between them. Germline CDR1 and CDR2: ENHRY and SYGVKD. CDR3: CAISDMAEDTGELFF. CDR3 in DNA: TGTGCCATCAGTGATATGGCGGAAGACACCGGGGAGCTGTTTTTT.

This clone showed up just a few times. CDR3 sequence: CASSGGEGRYNEQFF. The CDR3 region has the DNA TGTGCCAGCAGTGGGGGGGAGGGGAGATACAATGAGCAGTTCTTC. The chain uses TRBV6-4 and TRBJ2-1; 7 bases map to TRBD2. CDR1 and CDR2 (germline): MRHNA, SNTAGT. V dropped 4 bases and J dropped 4; count of bases not matched to a gene: 7. The CDR3 loop spans 15 amino acids.

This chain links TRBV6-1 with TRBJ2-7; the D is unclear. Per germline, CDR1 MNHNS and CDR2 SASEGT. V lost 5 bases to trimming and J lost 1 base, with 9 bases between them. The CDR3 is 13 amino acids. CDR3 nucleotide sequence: TGTGCCAGCAGTTTCCGACGGTCCTACGAGCAGTACTTC. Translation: CASSFRRSYEQYF.

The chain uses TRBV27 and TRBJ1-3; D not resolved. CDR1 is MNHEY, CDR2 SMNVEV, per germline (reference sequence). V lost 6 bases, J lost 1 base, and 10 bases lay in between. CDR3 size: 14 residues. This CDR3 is CASSPDLSGNTIYF. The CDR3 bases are TGTGCCAGCAGCCCCGATTTATCTGGAAACACCATATATTTT.

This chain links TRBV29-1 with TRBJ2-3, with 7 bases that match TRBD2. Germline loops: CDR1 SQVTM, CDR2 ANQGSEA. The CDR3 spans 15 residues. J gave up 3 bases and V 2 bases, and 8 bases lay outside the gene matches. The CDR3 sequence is CSVEWAGDRTDTQYF. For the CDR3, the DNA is TGCAGCGTTGAATGGGCGGGAGATCGGACAGATACGCAGTATTTT.

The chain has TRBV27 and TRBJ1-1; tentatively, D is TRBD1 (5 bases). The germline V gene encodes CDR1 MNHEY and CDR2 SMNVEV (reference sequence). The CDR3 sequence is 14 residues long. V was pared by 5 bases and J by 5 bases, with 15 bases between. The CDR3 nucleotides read TGTGCCAGCAGTATCTCAGGGTGGGGGACTGAAGCTTTCTTT. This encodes CASSISGWGTEAFF.

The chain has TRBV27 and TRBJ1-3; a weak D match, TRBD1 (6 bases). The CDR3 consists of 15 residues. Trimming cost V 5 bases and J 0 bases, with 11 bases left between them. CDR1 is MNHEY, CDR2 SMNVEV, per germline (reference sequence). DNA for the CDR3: TGTGCCAGCAGTATGGGACAAGACTCTGGAAACACCATATATTTT. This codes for CASSMGQDSGNTIYF.

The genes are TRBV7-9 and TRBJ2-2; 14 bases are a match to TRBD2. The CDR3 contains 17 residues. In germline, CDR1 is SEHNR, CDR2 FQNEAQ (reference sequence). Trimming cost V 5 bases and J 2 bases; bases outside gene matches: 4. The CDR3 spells CASSTTSGRANTGELFF. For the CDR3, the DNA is TGTGCCAGCAGCACGACTAGCGGGAGGGCCAACACCGGGGAGCTGTTTTTT.

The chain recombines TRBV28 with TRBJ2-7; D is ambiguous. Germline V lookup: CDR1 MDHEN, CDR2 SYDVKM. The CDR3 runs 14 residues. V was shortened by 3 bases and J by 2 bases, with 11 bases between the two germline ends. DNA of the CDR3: TGTGCCAGCAGTTTCGTAGGGTCGCCCTACGAGCAGTACTTC. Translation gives CASSFVGSPYEQYF.

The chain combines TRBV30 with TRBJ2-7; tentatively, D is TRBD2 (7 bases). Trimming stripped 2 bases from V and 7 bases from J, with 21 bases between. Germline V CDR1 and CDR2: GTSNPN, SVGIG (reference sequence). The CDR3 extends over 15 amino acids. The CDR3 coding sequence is TGTGCCTGGAGTCCCGAGGGGGGGGAGGAAGGAGAGCAGTACTTC. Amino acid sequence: CAWSPEGGEEGEQYF. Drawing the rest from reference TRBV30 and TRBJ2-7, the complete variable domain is SQTIHQWPATLVQPVGSPLSLECTVEGTSNPNLYWYRQAAGRGLQLLFYSVGIGQISSEVPQNLSASRPQDRQFILSSKKLLLSDSGFYLCAWSPEGGEEGEQYFGPGTRLTVT.

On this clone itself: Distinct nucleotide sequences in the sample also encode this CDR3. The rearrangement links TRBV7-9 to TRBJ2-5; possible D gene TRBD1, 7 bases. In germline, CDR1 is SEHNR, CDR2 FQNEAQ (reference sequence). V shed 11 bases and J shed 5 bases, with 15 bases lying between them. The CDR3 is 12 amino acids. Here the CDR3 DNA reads TGTGCCTCCTCGCAGGGGGGCGAGACCCAGTACTTC. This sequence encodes CASSQGGETQYF.